This T cell receptor beta chain stems from a study of shared clonotypes between healthy human individuals. Study at large: Per donor, three plates held CD4 naive cells, three held CD4 memory, two held CD8 naive and one held CD8 memory.

After removal of 2 bases from V and 4 bases from J, the junction contained 3 bases not matched to a gene. Germline CDR1 SGDLS, CDR2 YYNGEE. The CDR3 totals 14 residues. Each subset's genomic DNA was split evenly across several immunoSEQ plates. Data came from immunoSEQ multiplex PCR; TCRdb stores just in-frame clones and leaves some out. In the table there are some 800,000 clones, about 91% of which are singletons. Naive CD8 cells were CD45RO-negative, positively selected for CCR7, excluding terminally differentiated effector memory CD45RA+ cells. Every donor was a Caucasian adult from Nashville, Tennessee. Study-level points and caveats: Clonotypes shared by all four sorted-subset donors had higher generation probabilities than non-shared clonotypes.

On this clone itself: Its antigen remains unknown. Other DNA sequences within the sample encode an identical CDR3.

Sequencing used naive CD8+ T cells sorted from blood. This chain joins TRBV9 and TRBJ2-1, with TRBD2 matching 7 bases. The clonotype comes from a man aged 25 to 40 in good health. This CDR3 reads CASSVSGTYNEQFF. CDR3 nucleotide sequence: TGTGCCAGCAGCGTCAGCGGGACTTACAATGAGCAGTTCTTC.